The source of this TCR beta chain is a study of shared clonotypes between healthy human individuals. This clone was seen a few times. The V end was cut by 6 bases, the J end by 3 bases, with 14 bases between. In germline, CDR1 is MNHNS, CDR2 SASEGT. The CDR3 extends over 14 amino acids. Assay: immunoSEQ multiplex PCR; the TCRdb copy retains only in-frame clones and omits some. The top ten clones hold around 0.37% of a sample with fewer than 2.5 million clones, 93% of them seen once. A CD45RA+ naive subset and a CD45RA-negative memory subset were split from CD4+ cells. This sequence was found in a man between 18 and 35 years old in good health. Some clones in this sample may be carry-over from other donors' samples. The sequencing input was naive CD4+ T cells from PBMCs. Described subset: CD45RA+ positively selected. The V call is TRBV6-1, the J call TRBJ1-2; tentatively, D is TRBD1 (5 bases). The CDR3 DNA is TGTGCCAGCAGAAGGCAGGTACAGGACTATGGCTACACCTTC. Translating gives CASRRQVQDYGYTF.